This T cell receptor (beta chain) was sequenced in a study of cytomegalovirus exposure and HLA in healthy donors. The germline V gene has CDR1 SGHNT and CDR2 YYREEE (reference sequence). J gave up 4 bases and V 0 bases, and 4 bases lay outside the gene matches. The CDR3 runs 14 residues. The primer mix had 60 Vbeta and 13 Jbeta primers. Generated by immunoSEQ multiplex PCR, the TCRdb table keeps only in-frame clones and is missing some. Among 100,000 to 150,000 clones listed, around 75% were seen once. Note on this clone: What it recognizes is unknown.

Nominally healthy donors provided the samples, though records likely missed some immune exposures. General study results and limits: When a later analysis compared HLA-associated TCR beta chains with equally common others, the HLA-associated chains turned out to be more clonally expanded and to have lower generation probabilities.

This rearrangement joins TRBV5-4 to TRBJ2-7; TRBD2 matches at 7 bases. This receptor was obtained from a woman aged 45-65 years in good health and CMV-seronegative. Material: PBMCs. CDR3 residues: CASSLAGGGYEQYF. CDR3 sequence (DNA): TGTGCCAGCAGCTTGGCGGGAGGAGGGTACGAGCAGTACTTC.